This T cell receptor beta chain originates from a study of blood T cell repertoires in COVID-19. Study overall: From the United States, Italy and Spain came samples of acute and convalescent COVID-19. PBMCs, B-cell-depleted T cells, or T cells provided the cDNA or gDNA that made up the material.

Trimming removed 0 bases from V and 2 bases from J; junction bases left unmatched: 6. Germline V CDR1 and CDR2: SGHVS, FQNEAQ. This CDR3 spans 16 amino acids. TCRdb keeps only in-frame clones here, not all; method: immunoSEQ multiplex PCR. The profile shows roughly 460,000 clones, about 90% of them singletons. The clonotype was recovered from a man younger than 35 with COVID-19, enrolled during active disease. The rearrangement joins TRBV7-8 to TRBJ2-5; 7 nucleotides agree with TRBD2. Sequencing was done on a sample of peripheral blood. CDR3 bases: TGTGCCAGCAGCTTAGCGGGAGGGACCTTACAAGAGACCCAGTACTTC. This sequence encodes CASSLAGGTLQETQYF.